Listed here are 26 T cell receptor beta chains from one sample, sequenced in a study of type 1 and type 2 diabetes patients. The PCR template was genomic DNA. A primer set of 30 forward and 13 reverse primers amplified the CDR3. TCRdb re-called the multiplex PCR reads with MiXCR, one entry per CDR3 protein. Of approximately 260,000 distinct CDR3 sequences listed, more than 45% were seen once; the top ten hold approximately 13%. The specimen was peripheral blood mononuclear cells (PBMCs). Receptors originate from a man younger than 30 with type 2 diabetes.

This chain uses TRBV2 with TRBJ2-7; 11 bases line up with TRBD2. CDR1 SNHLY and CDR2 FYNNEI come from the germline V gene. V lost 7 bases, J lost 4 bases, and 9 bases stayed unmatched. This CDR3 region has 15 residues. The CDR3 coding sequence is TGTGCCAGCACCGGGACTAGCGGAGGAGCGTACGAGCAGTACTTC. Protein product: CASTGTSGGAYEQYF. Complete variable domain (other parts from reference TRBV2 and TRBJ2-7): EPEVTQTPSHQVTQMGQEVILRCVPISNHLYFYWYRQILGQKVEFLVSFYNNEISEKSEIFDDQFSVERPDGSNFTLKIRSTKLEDSAMYFCASTGTSGGAYEQYFGPGTRLTVT.

This clonotype was observed a handful of times. The chain joins TRBV7-3 to TRBJ1-6, with 8 nucleotides matching TRBD1. The CDR3 loop spans 14 amino acids. Germline V gene sequence: CDR1 SGHTA, CDR2 FQGTGA. The junction had 5 bases not matched to a gene; V was cut back by 4 bases and J by 9 bases. The CDR3 DNA reads TGTGCCAGCAGCTACGGACAGGGAGGTTCACCCCTCCACTTT. This sequence encodes CASSYGQGGSPLHF.

The CDR3 nucleotides are TGTGCCAGCAGATTGACAGGGGCAGCGGACGGCTACACCTTC. This codes for CASRLTGAADGYTF. The chain recombines TRBV12-3 or TRBV12-4 with TRBJ1-2; 8 bases fit TRBD1. V shed 6 bases, J shed 8 bases, and the junction held 11 bases outside the gene matches. CDR3 size: 14 residues.

In this sample, this clonotype turned up many times. The CDR3, as DNA: TGTGCCAGCAGTGTGACGGCAGACATTCCCTCTGGGGCCAACGTCCTGACTTTC. Its protein product is CASSVTADIPSGANVLTF. This chain uses TRBV2 with TRBJ2-6; D unresolved. Trimming removed 4 bases from V and 0 bases from J, with 16 bases in between. Germline loops: CDR1 SNHLY, CDR2 FYNNEI. This CDR3 has 18 amino acids.

The chain links TRBV24-1 to TRBJ2-2; D could derive from TRBD1 or TRBD2 (5 bases each). The CDR3 is 19 residues long. The V end lost 2 bases, the J end lost 0 bases, and 18 bases lay between the germline ends. Looked up from germline, CDR1 is KGHDR and CDR2 is SFDVKD. CDR3 coding DNA: TGTGCCACCAGTGATTGGGTCCCCCGGGGCTGTGCGAACACCGGGGAGCTGTTTTTT. This gives the protein CATSDWVPRGCANTGELFF.

As for this clonotype: A read error may account for a junction end that differs from germline. The rearrangement links TRBV2 to TRBJ2-7; 8 nucleotides match TRBD1. The germline gives CDR1 SNHLY, CDR2 FYNNEI. This CDR3 has 10 residues. The CDR3, as DNA: TGTGCCAGCAAGGGGGACAGGCCTACTTTC. Its protein is CASKGDRPTF.

This chain joins TRBV6-1 and TRBJ2-5; 11 bases map to TRBD2. With V trimmed by 6 bases and J by 2 bases, 8 bases remained unmatched. The length of the CDR3 is 16 residues. Per germline, CDR1 MNHNS and CDR2 SASEGT. The CDR3 coding sequence is TGTGCCAGCAGAATCGGGACTAGCGGATATCAAGAGACCCAGTACTTC. It codes for CASRIGTSGYQETQYF.

This clonotype was seen a handful of times. The V and J genes are TRBV20-1 and TRBJ1-1; D gene unclear. Per germline, CDR1 DFQATT and CDR2 SNEGSKA (reference sequence). Trimming pared 6 bases from V and 5 bases from J, leaving 13 bases between. This CDR3 region has 12 residues. The CDR3 spells CSALGIGTEAFF. DNA for the CDR3: TGCAGTGCCTTGGGGATCGGGACTGAAGCTTTCTTT.

In its sample, this clonotype was seen a few times. The chain recombines TRBV6-5 with TRBJ2-5; 8 nucleotides agree with TRBD1. Germline V gene lookup returns CDR1 MNHEY and CDR2 SVGAGI. The trim removed 0 bases at V and 2 bases at J, leaving 2 bases unmatched. There are 15 residues in the CDR3. The CDR3 nucleotides are TGTGCCAGCAGTTACTCCGGGACAGGACAAGAGACCCAGTACTTC. Protein sequence: CASSYSGTGQETQYF.

A few counts support this clonotype. This sequence joins TRBV19 and TRBJ2-5; 7 positions agree with TRBD2. CDR1 and CDR2 (germline): LNHDA, SQIVND (reference sequence). The CDR3 spans 16 residues. V lost 5 bases and J lost 4; bases outside the gene matches: 13. The CDR3 region has the DNA TGTGCCAGTAGTCCGGACTACGGGGCTAGCGGAGAGACCCAGTACTTC. It codes for CASSPDYGASGETQYF. Based on the CDR3 plus reference TRBV19 and TRBJ2-5, the full variable domain is DGGITQSPKYLFRKEGQNVTLSCEQNLNHDAMYWYRQDPGQGLRLIYYSQIVNDFQKGDIAEGYSVSREKKESFPLTVTSAQKNPTAFYLCASSPDYGASGETQYFGPGTRLLVL.

The chain is built from TRBV15 and TRBJ1-1; D is ambiguous. V lost 3 bases, J lost 6 bases, and 11 bases lay in between. Germline-derived CDR1 and CDR2 are LNHNV and YYDKDF (reference sequence). The CDR3 contains 13 residues. CDR3 in DNA: TGTGCCACCAGCAGGGGCCCCGTATCTGAAGCTTTCTTT. This encodes CATSRGPVSEAFF.

The chain combines TRBV20-1 with TRBJ1-6; D might be TRBD1 (6 bases). Trimming removed 5 bases at V and 7 bases at J, with 15 bases between. CDR3 length: 14 amino acids. CDR1 and CDR2 (germline): DFQATT, SNEGSKA (reference sequence). This CDR3 reads CSAGGGRGNSPLHF. The CDR3 DNA is TGCAGTGCTGGGGGGGGCAGGGGAAATTCACCCCTCCACTTT.

This chain uses TRBV5-1 with TRBJ2-5; no definite D call. The CDR3 consists of 18 residues. CDR1 and CDR2 (germline): SGHRS, YFSETQ. With 0 bases removed from V and 2 bases from J, the gap between germline ends came to 20 bases. Here the CDR3 reads CASSLEFGRTGLQETQYF. CDR3 DNA: TGCGCCAGCAGCTTGGAGTTTGGCCGGACCGGATTACAAGAGACCCAGTACTTC.

This clonotype was seen once. The chain joins TRBV30 to TRBJ1-1, with D hard to call. Trimming removed 3 bases from V and 2 bases from J, with 13 bases in between. Germline lookup yields CDR1 GTSNPN and CDR2 SVGIG (reference sequence). The CDR3 is 14 residues long. The CDR3: CAWSAGMINTEAFF. The CDR3 nucleotides read TGTGCCTGGAGCGCCGGGATGATAAACACTGAAGCTTTCTTT.

There are a few counts of this clonotype. This rearrangement joins TRBV19 to TRBJ2-6, with a weak D call TRBD2 (5 bases). Germline V gene sequence: CDR1 LNHDA, CDR2 SQIVND (reference sequence). V was clipped by 2 bases and J by 4 bases, with 9 bases between them. The CDR3 has 15 residues. In DNA, the CDR3 is TGTGCCAGTAGTATATGGGTAGCGGGGGCCAACGTCCTGACTTTC. Translating it yields CASSIWVAGANVLTF.

This clonotype came up once. The J gene is TRBJ1-3, the V gene TRBV13; possible D gene TRBD1, 5 bases. Trimming cost V 8 bases and J 7 bases, with 9 bases left between them. The CDR3 extends over 11 amino acids. CDR1 and CDR2 (germline): PRHDT, FYEKMQ (reference sequence). CDR3 DNA: TGTGCCAGCTGGGAGGGGAACACCATATATTTT. Protein product: CASWEGNTIYF.

The chain joins TRBV2 to TRBJ2-2; 7 nucleotides match TRBD1. The V gene end was trimmed by 4 bases and the J gene end by 1 base; junction bases not matched to a gene: 3. Germline-derived CDR1 and CDR2 are SNHLY and FYNNEI. This CDR3 region has 15 residues. The CDR3 sequence is CASSVWTGNTGELFF. CDR3 bases: TGTGCCAGCAGTGTATGGACAGGGAACACCGGGGAGCTGTTTTTT.

This clonotype was detected ten times or more. The genes are TRBV19 and TRBJ2-5; D gene ambiguous. The CDR3 consists of 16 residues. The germline CDR1 and CDR2 sequences are LNHDA and SQIVND (reference sequence). V was shortened by 2 bases and J by 0 bases, with 13 bases between the two germline ends. CDR3 DNA: TGTGCCAGTAGTATACGGAGACCCTCGTACCAAGAGACCCAGTACTTC. Translation gives CASSIRRPSYQETQYF. The whole variable domain, remainder taken from reference TRBV19 and TRBJ2-5, is DGGITQSPKYLFRKEGQNVTLSCEQNLNHDAMYWYRQDPGQGLRLIYYSQIVNDFQKGDIAEGYSVSREKKESFPLTVTSAQKNPTAFYLCASSIRRPSYQETQYFGPGTRLLVL.

The chain links TRBV4-1 to TRBJ2-7; a possible D gene is TRBD1 (6 bases). With 1 base removed from V and 3 bases from J, the gap between germline ends came to 13 bases. CDR3 size: 15 residues. The germline V gene encodes CDR1 MGHRA and CDR2 YSYEKL. The CDR3 sequence is CASSQGGDRFYEQYF. The DNA for the CDR3 is TGCGCCAGCAGCCAAGGGGGAGACAGGTTCTACGAGCAGTACTTC.

The chain joins TRBV10-3 to TRBJ1-3; TRBD1 matches at 7 bases. CDR1 is ENHRY, CDR2 SYGVKD, per germline. V lost 10 bases, J lost 0 bases, and 12 bases stayed unmatched. The CDR3 runs 16 residues. The CDR3 nucleotides read TGTGCCAGCAGCTCGGGACAGACCGACTCTGGAAACACCATATATTTT. Translation gives CASSSGQTDSGNTIYF.

V gene TRBV10-3 combines with J gene TRBJ2-2; 7 bases map to TRBD1. The V segment lost 5 bases and the J segment 2 bases; nucleotides outside the gene matches: 8. The CDR3 covers 16 residues. Germline CDR1 ENHRY, CDR2 SYGVKD. CDR3 DNA: TGTGCCATCAGTTTAACCGGGACAGCTAACACCGGGGAGCTGTTTTTT. It translates to CAISLTGTANTGELFF.

Here the CDR3 reads CASSEAGQRTYEQYF. CDR3 nucleotides: TGTGCCAGCAGTGAAGCCGGACAGCGAACCTACGAGCAGTACTTC. The gene calls are TRBV6-6 and TRBJ2-7; the D gene is possibly TRBD1 (6 bases). V lost 5 bases and J lost 2, with 16 bases in between. Germline V gene data show CDR1 as MNHNY and CDR2 as SVGAGI (reference sequence). CDR3 length: 15 residues.

This clonotype showed up just once. The V gene is TRBV6-1, the J gene TRBJ1-2; the D is unclear. Trimming took off 0 bases at V and 5 bases at J, with 10 bases between the two ends. CDR3 length equals 14 residues. The germline V gene encodes CDR1 MNHNS and CDR2 SASEGT. The CDR3 region is CASSEAAARYGYTF. The CDR3 coding sequence is TGTGCCAGCAGTGAAGCCGCGGCCCGGTATGGCTACACCTTC.

This chain uses TRBV29-1 with TRBJ2-7; D not certain. This CDR3 is 12 amino acids long. Germline CDR1 reads SQVTM; CDR2 reads ANQGSEA. V lost 3 bases and J lost 1, with 7 bases in between. In nucleotides, the CDR3 is TGCAGCGTTGACCTGGGTTCCTACGAGCAGTACTTC. This gives the protein CSVDLGSYEQYF.

V usage is TRBV9 and J usage is TRBJ1-4; possible D gene TRBD1, 5 bases. With 0 bases removed from V and 8 bases from J, the gap between germline ends came to 17 bases. Per germline, CDR1 SGDLS and CDR2 YYNGEE. CDR3 length equals 16 residues. CDR3 loop: CASSVGTGGGWEKLFF. The CDR3 nucleotides are TGTGCCAGCAGCGTAGGTACAGGAGGCGGATGGGAAAAACTGTTTTTT.

This clonotype appeared a few times. The V call is TRBV7-6, the J call TRBJ2-5; no clear D. Between the trimmed V and J ends, which lost 4 bases and 1 base, there was a span of 7 bases. The CDR3 runs 13 residues. The germline gives CDR1 SGHVS, CDR2 FNYEAQ. CDR3 residues: CASSSSGQETQYF. As DNA, the CDR3 is TGTGCCAGCAGCTCGTCAGGCCAAGAGACCCAGTACTTC.